Sequencing of this T cell receptor beta chain was carried out in a study of B cell selection in AIRE deficiency (dated by TCRdb to between 2019 and 2020). Regarding the study in general: Researchers compared TCRbeta repertoires of sorted blood CD4+ conventional T cells and regulatory T cells in AIRE-deficient patients with those in healthy controls. The TCR-sequenced cohort comprised roughly five AIRE-deficient APECED patients and roughly five healthy control donors.

The immunoSEQ platform was used to sequence the TCRbeta chains. The study's processing was this. Tens of thousands of distinct TCRbeta sequences from patients and about 93,000 from healthy donors were obtained from pooled Treg repertoires. Public Treg TCRbeta sequences were defined as those shared by two or more individuals and were then searched for in Tconv repertoires. Differences between groups were assessed by Mann-Whitney U tests with Bonferroni-Dunn correction in GraphPad Prism 7.03. Entries here come from immuneACCESS through TCRdb and include only in-frame sequences with V and J called. Some clones fail to appear in such tables; in the studies checked, an unresolved V gene covers under half of the shortfall, and the cause of the remainder is unknown. The DNA was the basis for D and trimming; V, J and clone size are from that table. For this sample there are about 18,000 clones; about 92% appear just once. The ten largest clones add up to 0.85% to 1% of the sample.

A remark on this clone: Its antigen remains unidentified. Base qualities were left out, and no much larger clone turns up one base away.

Trimming takes 5 bases off V and 5 bases off J; junction bases not matched to a gene: 13. The CDR3, cysteine through phenylalanine, is 17 amino acids long. Only the CDR3 region is kept as DNA, spanning 51 bases read in frame from base 1. As encoded in the germline V gene, CDR1 is SNHLY while CDR2 is FYNNEI. What the research found in general, with its limitations: Sequencing covered only TCRbeta chains, and 35% to 40% of shared healthy-donor Treg sequences were also present in healthy Tconv, possibly due to differing TCRalpha chains. Among 3,500 to 4,500 shared Treg TCRbeta sequences, 30% to 35% were shared exclusively among healthy donors and roughly 10% exclusively among patients, which suggests that Treg selection is less efficient in the absence of AIRE. Shorter CDR3s were found in shared Treg sequences, reflecting a bias toward rearrangements containing few non-templated nucleotide insertions. Tconv and Treg cells from AIRE-deficient patients showed TCRBV gene usage, CDR3 length and TCR diversity similar to those of healthy donors. Approximately 31% of the Treg TCRbeta sequences shared among healthy donors turned up in patient Tconv cells, suggesting that Treg-biased clones are diverted into the Tconv compartment.

Regulatory T cells were sorted as cells that were CD4+CD25hiCD127low/negative. Control samples came from healthy donors unrelated to the patients. Tconv and Treg cells for TCRbeta sequencing were sorted on a FACSAria flow cytometer. The sorted cells went into 5-ml round-bottom polystyrene tubes, and the dry cell pellets were then frozen at -80 degrees C until sequencing. The TCR sequence derives from a human donor in good health. The sequenced sample was CD4+CD25+ Tregs sorted from PBMCs. The V gene is TRBV2 and the J gene is TRBJ2-2, with TRBD1 matching 8 junction bases. The nucleotides read TGTGCCAGCAGTTCCCGAAACTTCGACAGGGGAACCGGGGAGCTGTTTTTT. Its translation is CASSSRNFDRGTGELFF.